The subject of this entry is one TCR beta chain. This clonotype was counted ten times or more. Its antigen is unknown. Base qualities are not recorded, but no much larger clone differs from it by a single base. The data belong to a study of kidney transplant recipient with SARS-CoV-2 infection (dated by TCRdb to 2020 to 2023). TCRdb lists the instrument as Illumina MiSeq. Profiling of the peripheral T cell repertoire targeted human TCRbeta genes. The study's own analysis went as follows. Differential clonotype abundance was tested with beta-binomial modelling to account for variability over time. Expanded clonotypes were screened against the ImmuneCODE reference database of SARS-CoV-2-associated TCRs and mapped to viral genome regions. Further repertoire analyses covered TRBV gene usage, CDR3 length, CDR3 amino acid overlap between time points, clonotype abundance distributions and Jaccard similarity. TCRdb handled the public reads itself, with Q25 trimming in fastp and clone calling in MiXCR, and kept productive beta chains. Rows matching on CDR3 protein sequence are summarized as one entry with the most common DNA and genes. The V and J calls follow TCRdb's processing rather than the paper's. For this sample there are under 250,000 distinct CDR3 sequences; about 30% appear just once. Around 6.8% of the sample goes to the ten largest clones.

The sample's time point label, in plain terms: pre-pandemic baseline sample and day 111 after first positive SARS-CoV-2 test. From the germline V gene (reference sequence), CDR1 is DFQATT and CDR2 is SNEGSKA. Trimming leaves V shorter by 3 bases and J shorter by 9 bases, with the junction holding 8 bases beyond the gene matches. The CDR3 contains 14 residues, cysteine and phenylalanine counted. Here the CDR3 DNA is all that survives: 42 bases in frame from base 1. Sequences were derived from a blood sample, sampled at baseline and on roughly day 110 from a kidney transplant recipient. This TCR came from a male patient between 25 and 39 years old who had COVID-19 and was a kidney transplant recipient. Some T cells seen after a transplant may have their origin in the graft donor. The V and J segments used are TRBV20-1 and TRBJ2-1, with 10 central nucleotides matching TRBD2. The nucleotide sequence reads as follows: TGCAGTGCTAGGCCTAGCGGGAGAATCGGTGAGCAGTTCTTC. Its coded protein is CSARPSGRIGEQFF.